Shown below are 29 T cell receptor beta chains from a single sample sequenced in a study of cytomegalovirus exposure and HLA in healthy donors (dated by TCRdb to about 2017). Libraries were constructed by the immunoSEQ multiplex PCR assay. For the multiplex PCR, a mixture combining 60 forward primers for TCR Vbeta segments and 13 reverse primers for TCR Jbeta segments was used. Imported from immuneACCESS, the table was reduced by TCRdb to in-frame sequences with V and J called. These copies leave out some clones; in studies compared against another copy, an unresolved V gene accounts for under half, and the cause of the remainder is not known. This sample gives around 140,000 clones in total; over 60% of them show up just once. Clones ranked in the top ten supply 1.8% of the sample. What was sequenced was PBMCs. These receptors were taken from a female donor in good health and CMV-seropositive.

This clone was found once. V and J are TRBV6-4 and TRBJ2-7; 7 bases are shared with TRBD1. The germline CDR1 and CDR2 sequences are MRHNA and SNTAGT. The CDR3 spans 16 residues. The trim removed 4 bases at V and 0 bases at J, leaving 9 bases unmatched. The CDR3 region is CASSATGTDLSYEQYF. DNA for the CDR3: TGTGCCAGCAGTGCCACCGGGACAGACCTCTCCTACGAGCAGTACTTC.

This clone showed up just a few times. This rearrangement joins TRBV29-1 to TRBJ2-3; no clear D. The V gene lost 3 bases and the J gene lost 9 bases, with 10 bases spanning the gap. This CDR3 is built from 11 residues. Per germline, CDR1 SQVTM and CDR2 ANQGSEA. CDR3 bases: TGCAGCGTTGAGTCCGGTCCCACGCAGTATTTT. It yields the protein CSVESGPTQYF.

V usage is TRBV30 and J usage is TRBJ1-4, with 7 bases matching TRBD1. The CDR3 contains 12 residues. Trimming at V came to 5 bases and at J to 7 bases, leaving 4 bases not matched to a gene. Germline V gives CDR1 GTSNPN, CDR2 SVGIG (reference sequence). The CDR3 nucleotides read TGTGCCTGGGGCAGGACAGGTGAAAAACTGTTTTTT. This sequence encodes CAWGRTGEKLFF.

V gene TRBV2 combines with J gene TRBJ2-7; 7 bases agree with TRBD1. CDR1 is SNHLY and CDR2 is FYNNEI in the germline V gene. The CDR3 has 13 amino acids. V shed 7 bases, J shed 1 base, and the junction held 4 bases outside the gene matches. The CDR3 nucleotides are TGTGCCAGCATTGGGGGACAGTCCTACGAGCAGTACTTC. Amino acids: CASIGGQSYEQYF.

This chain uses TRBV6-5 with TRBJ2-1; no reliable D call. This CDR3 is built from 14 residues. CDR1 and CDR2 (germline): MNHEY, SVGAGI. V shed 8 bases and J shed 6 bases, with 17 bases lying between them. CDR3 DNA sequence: TGTGCCAGCCAATGGTCAGGATTAGTCAATGAGCAGTTCTTC. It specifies CASQWSGLVNEQFF.

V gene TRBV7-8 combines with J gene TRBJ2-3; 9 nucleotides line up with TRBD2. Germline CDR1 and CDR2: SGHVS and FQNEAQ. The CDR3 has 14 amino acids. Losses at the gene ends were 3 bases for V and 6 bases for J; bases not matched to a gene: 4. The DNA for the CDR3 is TGTGCCAGCAGCTTGGGCGGGGGGGTTGATACGCAGTATTTT. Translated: CASSLGGGVDTQYF.

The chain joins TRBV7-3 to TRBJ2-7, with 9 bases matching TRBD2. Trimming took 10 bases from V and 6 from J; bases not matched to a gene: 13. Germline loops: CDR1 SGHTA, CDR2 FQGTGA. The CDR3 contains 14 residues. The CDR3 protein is CATNEREVVCEQYF. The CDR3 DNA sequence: TGTGCCACCAACGAGCGGGAGGTTGTATGCGAGCAGTACTTC.

The CDR3 sequence is CASSPLLAGGLSYEQYF. DNA of the CDR3: TGTGCCAGCAGCCCACTACTAGCGGGGGGACTATCCTACGAGCAGTACTTC. The chain carries TRBV7-2 and TRBJ2-7, with 12 bases aligning to TRBD2. Germline V lookup: CDR1 SGHTA, CDR2 FQGNSA. The CDR3 runs to 17 residues. The junction had 9 bases not matched to a gene; V was cut back by 5 bases and J by 1 base.

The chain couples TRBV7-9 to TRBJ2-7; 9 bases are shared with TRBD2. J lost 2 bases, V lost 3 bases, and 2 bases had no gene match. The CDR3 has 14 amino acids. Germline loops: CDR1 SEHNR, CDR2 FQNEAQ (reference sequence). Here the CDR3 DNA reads TGTGCCAGCAGCTTCGGCGGGAGGGCCTACGAGCAGTACTTC. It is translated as CASSFGGRAYEQYF.

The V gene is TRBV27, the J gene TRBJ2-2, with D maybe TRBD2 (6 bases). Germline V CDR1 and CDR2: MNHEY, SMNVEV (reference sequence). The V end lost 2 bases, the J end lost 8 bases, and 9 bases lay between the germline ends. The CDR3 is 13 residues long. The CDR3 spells CASSLGGRGELFF. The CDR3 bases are TGTGCCAGCAGTTTAGGAGGGAGAGGGGAGCTGTTTTTT.

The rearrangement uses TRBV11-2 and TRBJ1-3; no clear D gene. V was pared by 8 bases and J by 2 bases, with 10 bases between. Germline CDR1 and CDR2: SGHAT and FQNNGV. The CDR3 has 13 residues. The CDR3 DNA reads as TGTGCCAGCCGGAGGGTGCCTGGAAACACCATATATTTT. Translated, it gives CASRRVPGNTIYF. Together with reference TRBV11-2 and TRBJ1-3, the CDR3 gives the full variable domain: EAGVAQSPRYKIIEKRQSVAFWCNPISGHATLYWYQQILGQGPKLLIQFQNNGVVDDSQLPKDRFSAERLKGVDSTLKIQPAKLEDSAVYLCASRRVPGNTIYFGEGSWLTVV.

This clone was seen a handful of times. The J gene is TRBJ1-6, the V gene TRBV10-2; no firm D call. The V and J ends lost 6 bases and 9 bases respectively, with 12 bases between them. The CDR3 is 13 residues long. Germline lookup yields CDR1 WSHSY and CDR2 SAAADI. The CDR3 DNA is TGCGCCAGCAGGGAGACGAGGGCTTCACCCCTCCACTTT. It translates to CASRETRASPLHF.

Here the CDR3 reads CASSLEGTSGYEQYF. In DNA form, the CDR3 reads TGTGCCAGCAGCTTGGAAGGGACTAGCGGCTACGAGCAGTACTTC. V is TRBV7-9 and J is TRBJ2-7; 11 bases match TRBD2. The CDR3 has 15 residues. The germline gives CDR1 SEHNR, CDR2 FQNEAQ (reference sequence). The V gene end was trimmed by 3 bases and the J gene end by 3 bases; junction bases not matched to a gene: 4.

The CDR3 protein is CASSPSGMNVPDEAFF. The CDR3 bases are TGTGCCAGCAGCCCCTCAGGGATGAATGTTCCGGATGAAGCTTTCTTT. The gene calls are TRBV11-2 and TRBJ1-1; D possibly corresponds to TRBD1 (5 bases). Trimming pared 5 bases from V and 7 bases from J, leaving 23 bases between. Germline loops: CDR1 SGHAT, CDR2 FQNNGV. There are 16 residues in the CDR3.

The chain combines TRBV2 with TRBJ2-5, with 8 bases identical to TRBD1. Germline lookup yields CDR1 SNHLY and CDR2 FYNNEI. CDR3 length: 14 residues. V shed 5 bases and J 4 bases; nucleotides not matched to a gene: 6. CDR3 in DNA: TGTGCCAGCAGTCAAGACAGGGGCAGAGAGACCCAGTACTTC. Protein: CASSQDRGRETQYF.

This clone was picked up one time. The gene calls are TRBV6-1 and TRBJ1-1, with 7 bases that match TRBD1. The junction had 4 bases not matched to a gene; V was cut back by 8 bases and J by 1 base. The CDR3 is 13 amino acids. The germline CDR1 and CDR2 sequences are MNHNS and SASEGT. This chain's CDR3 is CASQGQRNTEAFF. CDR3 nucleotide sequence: TGTGCCAGCCAGGGACAGCGGAACACTGAAGCTTTCTTT.

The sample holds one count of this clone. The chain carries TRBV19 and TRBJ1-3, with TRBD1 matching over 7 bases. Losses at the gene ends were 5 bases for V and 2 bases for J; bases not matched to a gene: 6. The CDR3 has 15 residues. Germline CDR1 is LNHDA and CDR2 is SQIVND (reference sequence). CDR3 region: CASSPTGEAGNTIYF. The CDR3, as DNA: TGTGCCAGTAGTCCCACAGGGGAGGCTGGAAACACCATATATTTT.

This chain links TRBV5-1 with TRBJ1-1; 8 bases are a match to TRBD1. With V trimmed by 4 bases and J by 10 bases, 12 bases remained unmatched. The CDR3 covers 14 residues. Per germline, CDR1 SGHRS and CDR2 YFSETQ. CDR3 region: CASSVWEQGAGAFF. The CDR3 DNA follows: TGCGCCAGCAGCGTTTGGGAGCAGGGGGCAGGAGCTTTCTTT. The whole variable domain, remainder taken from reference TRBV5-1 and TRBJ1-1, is KAGVTQTPRYLIKTRGQQVTLSCSPISGHRSVSWYQQTPGQGLQFLFEYFSETQRNKGNFPGRFSGRQFSNSRSEMNVSTLELGDSALYLCASSVWEQGAGAFFGQGTRLTVV.

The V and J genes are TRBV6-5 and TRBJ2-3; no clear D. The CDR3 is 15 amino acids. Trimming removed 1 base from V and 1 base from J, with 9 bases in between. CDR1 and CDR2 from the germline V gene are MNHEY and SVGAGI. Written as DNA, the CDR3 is TGTGCCAGCAGTTACTTCGGTGCGGGCACAGATACGCAGTATTTT. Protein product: CASSYFGAGTDTQYF.

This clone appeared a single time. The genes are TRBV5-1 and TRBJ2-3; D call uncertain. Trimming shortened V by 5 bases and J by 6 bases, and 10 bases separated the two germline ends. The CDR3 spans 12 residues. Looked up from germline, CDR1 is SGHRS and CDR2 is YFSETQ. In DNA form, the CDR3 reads TGCGCCAGCAGAATCTACGGGGATACGCAGTATTTT. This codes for CASRIYGDTQYF.

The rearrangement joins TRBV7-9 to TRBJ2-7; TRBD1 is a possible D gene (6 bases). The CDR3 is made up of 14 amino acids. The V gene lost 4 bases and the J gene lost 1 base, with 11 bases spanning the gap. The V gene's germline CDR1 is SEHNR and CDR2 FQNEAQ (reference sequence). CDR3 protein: CASSSADRSYEQYF. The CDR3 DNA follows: TGTGCCAGCAGCTCCGCGGACAGATCCTACGAGCAGTACTTC.

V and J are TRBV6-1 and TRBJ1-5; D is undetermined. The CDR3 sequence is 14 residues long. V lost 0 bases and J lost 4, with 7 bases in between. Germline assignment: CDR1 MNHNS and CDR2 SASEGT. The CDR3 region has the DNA TGTGCCAGCAGTGAAGCCCACTGGAATCAGCCCCAGCATTTT. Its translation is CASSEAHWNQPQHF.

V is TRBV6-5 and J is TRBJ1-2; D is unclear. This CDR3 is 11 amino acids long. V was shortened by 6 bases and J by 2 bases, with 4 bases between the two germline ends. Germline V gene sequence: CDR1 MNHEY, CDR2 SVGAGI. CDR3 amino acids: CASRRNYGYTF. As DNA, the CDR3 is TGTGCCAGCAGGAGGAACTATGGCTACACCTTC.

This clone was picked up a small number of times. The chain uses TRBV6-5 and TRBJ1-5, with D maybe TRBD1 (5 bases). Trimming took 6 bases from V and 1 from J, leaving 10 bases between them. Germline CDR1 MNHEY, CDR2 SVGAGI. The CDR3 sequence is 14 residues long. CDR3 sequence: CASSRQRSNQPQHF. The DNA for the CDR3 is TGTGCCAGCAGCCGACAGAGAAGCAATCAGCCCCAGCATTTT.

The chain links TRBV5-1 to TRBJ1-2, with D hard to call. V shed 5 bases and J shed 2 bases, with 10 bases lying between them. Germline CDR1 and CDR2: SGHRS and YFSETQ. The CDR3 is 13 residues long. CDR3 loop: CASSSDNNYGYTF. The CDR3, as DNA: TGCGCCAGCAGTTCAGACAACAACTATGGCTACACCTTC.

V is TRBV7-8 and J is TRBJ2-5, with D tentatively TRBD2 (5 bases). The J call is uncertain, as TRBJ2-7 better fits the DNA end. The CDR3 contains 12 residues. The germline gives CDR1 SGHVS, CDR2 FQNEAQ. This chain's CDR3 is CASSLGGGEQYF. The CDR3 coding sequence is TGTGCCAGCAGCTTAGGAGGAGGCGAGCAGTACTTC.

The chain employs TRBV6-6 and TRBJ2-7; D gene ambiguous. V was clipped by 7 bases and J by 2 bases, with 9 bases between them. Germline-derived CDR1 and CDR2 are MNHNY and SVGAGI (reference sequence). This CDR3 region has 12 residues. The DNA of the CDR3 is TGTGCCAGCACCTACAGTCCCTACGAGCAGTACTTC. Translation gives CASTYSPYEQYF.

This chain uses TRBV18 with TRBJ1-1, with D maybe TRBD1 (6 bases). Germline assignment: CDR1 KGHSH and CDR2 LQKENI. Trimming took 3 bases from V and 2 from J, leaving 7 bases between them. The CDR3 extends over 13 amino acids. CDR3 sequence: CASSPDSNTEAFF. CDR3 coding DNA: TGTGCCAGCTCACCGGACAGTAACACTGAAGCTTTCTTT.

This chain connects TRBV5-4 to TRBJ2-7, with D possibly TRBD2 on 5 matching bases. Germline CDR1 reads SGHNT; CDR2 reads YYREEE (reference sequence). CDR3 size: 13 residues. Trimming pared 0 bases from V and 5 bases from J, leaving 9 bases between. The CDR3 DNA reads TGTGCCAGCAGCTTGGTAGGAGGCGACGAGCAGTACTTC. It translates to CASSLVGGDEQYF. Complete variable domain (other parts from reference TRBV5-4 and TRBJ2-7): ETGVTQSPTHLIKTRGQQVTLRCSSQSGHNTVSWYQQALGQGPQFIFQYYREEENGRGNFPPRFSGLQFPNYSSELNVNALELDDSALYLCASSLVGGDEQYFGPGTRLTVT.